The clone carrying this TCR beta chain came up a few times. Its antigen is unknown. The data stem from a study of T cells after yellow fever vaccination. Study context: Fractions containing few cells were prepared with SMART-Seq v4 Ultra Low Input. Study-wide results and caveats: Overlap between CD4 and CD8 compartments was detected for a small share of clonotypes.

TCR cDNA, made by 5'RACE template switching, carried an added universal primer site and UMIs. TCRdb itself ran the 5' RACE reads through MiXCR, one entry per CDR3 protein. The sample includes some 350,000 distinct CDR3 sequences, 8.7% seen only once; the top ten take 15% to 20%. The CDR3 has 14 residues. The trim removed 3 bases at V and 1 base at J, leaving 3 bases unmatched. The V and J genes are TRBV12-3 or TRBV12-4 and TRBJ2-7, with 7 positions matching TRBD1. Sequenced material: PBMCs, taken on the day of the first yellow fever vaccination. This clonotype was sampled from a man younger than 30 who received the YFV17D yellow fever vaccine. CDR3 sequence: CASSFRQGSYEQYF. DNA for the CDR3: TGTGCCAGCAGTTTTCGACAGGGTTCCTACGAGCAGTACTTC.